Sequencing of this T cell receptor beta chain was carried out in a study of T cell changes during pregnancy in multiple sclerosis. This clone was counted a single time. TCRdb's table, derived via immunoSEQ multiplex PCR, lists solely in-frame clones and lacks some. The sample has approximately 20,000 clones, 85% to 95% seen once. Germline V gene sequence: CDR1 SQVTM, CDR2 ANQGSEA. The CDR3 runs 17 residues. The junction had 10 bases not matched to a gene; V was cut back by 1 base and J by 0 bases. V is TRBV29-1 and J is TRBJ2-3, with 7 bases aligning to TRBD1. The receptor was isolated from a female donor with multiple sclerosis, enrolled in a pregnancy study. The sample in question was CD4+ T cells from peripheral blood mononuclear cells, obtained in the third trimester of pregnancy. The CDR3 sequence: CSVEGVGARGSTDTQYF. In nucleotides, the CDR3 is TGCAGCGTTGAAGGGGTTGGGGCCAGGGGGAGCACAGATACGCAGTATTTT.